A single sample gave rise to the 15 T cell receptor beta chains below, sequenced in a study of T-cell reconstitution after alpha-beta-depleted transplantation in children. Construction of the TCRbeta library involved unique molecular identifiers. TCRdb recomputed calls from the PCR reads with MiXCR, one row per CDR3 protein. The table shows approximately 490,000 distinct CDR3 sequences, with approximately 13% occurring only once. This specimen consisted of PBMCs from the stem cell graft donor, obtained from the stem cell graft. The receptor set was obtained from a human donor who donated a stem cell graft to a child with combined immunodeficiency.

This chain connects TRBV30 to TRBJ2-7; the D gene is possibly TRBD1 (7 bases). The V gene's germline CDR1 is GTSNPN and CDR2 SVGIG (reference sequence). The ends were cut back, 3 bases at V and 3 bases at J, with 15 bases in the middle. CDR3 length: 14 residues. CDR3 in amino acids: CAWSSRDSLYEQYF. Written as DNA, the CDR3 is TGTGCCTGGAGCTCGCGGGACAGCCTCTACGAGCAGTACTTC.

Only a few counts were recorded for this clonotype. Written as DNA, the CDR3 is TGTGCCAGCAGCTTGGTGTCTAGCGGGGACACAGATACGCAGTATTTT. It translates to CASSLVSSGDTDTQYF. The J gene is TRBJ2-3, the V gene TRBV5-4; TRBD2 agrees at 9 bases. Germline CDR1 and CDR2: SGHNT and YYREEE (reference sequence). The CDR3 is made up of 16 amino acids. V shed 0 bases, J shed 2 bases, and the junction held 4 bases outside the gene matches.

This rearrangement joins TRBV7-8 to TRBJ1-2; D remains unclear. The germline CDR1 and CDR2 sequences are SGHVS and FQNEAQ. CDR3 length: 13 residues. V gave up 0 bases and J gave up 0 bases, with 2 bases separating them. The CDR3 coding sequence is TGTGCCAGCAGCTTAGCGGCTAACTATGGCTACACCTTC. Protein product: CASSLAANYGYTF.

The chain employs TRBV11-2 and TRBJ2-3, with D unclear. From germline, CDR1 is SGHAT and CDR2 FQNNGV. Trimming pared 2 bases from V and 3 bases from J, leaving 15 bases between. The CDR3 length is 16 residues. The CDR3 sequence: CASSLQAGIVTDTQYF. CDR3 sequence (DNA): TGTGCCAGCAGCTTACAGGCAGGAATCGTTACAGATACGCAGTATTTT.

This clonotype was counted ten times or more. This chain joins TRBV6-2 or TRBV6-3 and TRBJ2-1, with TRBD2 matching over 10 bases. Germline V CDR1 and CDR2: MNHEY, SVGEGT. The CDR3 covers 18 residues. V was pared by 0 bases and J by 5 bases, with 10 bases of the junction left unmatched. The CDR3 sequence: CASSYSRGGLALNNEQFF. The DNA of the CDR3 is TGTGCCAGCAGTTACTCGAGGGGGGGACTAGCGCTCAACAATGAGCAGTTCTTC.

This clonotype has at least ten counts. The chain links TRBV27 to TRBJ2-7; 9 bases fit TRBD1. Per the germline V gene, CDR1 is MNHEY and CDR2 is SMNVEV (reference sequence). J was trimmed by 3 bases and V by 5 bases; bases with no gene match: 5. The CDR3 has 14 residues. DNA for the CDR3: TGTGCCAGCAGTGTGACAGGGGGTTTCTACGAGCAGTACTTC. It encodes CASSVTGGFYEQYF.

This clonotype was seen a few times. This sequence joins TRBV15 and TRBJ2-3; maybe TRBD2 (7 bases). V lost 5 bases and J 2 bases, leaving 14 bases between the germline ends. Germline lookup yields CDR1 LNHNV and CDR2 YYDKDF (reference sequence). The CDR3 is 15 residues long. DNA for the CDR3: TGTGCCACCAGCGCCCGGGGGGCCCTCACAGATACGCAGTATTTT. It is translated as CATSARGALTDTQYF.

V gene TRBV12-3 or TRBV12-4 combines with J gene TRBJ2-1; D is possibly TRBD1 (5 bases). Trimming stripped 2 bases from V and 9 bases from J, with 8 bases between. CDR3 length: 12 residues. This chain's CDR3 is CASSLLRVEQFF. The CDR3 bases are TGTGCCAGCAGTTTACTCAGGGTTGAGCAGTTCTTC.

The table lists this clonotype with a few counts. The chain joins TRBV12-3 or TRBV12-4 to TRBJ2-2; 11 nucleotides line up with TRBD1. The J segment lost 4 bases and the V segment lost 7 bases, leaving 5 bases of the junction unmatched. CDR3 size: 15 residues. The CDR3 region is CASIPGTGGTGELFF. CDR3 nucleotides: TGTGCCAGCATACCGGGGACAGGGGGCACCGGGGAGCTGTTTTTT.

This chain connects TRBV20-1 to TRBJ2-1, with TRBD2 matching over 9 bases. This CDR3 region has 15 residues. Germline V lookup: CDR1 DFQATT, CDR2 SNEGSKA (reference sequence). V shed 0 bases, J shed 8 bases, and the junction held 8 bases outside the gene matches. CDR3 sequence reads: CSARDWAGGQDEQFF. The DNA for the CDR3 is TGCAGTGCTAGAGATTGGGCGGGGGGGCAGGATGAGCAGTTCTTC.

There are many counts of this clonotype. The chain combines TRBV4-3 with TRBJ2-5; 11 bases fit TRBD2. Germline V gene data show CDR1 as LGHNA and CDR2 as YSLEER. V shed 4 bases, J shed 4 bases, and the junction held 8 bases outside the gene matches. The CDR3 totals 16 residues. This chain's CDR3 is CASSRGTSGVRETQYF. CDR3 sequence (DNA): TGCGCCAGCAGCCGAGGGACTAGCGGAGTCCGAGAGACCCAGTACTTC.

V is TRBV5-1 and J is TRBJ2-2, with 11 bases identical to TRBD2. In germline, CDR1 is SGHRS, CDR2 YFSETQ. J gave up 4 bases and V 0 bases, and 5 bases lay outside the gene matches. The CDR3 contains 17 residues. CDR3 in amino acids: CASSLAVSGGVTGELFF. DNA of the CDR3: TGCGCCAGCAGCTTGGCCGTTAGCGGGGGGGTCACCGGGGAGCTGTTTTTT.

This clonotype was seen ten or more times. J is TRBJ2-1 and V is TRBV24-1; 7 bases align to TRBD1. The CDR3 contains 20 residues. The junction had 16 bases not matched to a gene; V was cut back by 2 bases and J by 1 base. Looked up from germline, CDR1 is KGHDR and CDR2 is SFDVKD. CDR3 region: CATSDSTGKEDPFSYNEQFF. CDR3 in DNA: TGTGCCACCAGTGATTCGACAGGGAAGGAAGATCCCTTTTCCTACAATGAGCAGTTCTTC.

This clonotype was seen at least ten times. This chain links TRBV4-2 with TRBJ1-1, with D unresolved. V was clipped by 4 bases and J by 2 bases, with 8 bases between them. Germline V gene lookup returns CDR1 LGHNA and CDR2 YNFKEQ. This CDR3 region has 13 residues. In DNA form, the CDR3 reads TGTGCCAGCAGCCTACAGACAAACACTGAAGCTTTCTTT. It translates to CASSLQTNTEAFF.

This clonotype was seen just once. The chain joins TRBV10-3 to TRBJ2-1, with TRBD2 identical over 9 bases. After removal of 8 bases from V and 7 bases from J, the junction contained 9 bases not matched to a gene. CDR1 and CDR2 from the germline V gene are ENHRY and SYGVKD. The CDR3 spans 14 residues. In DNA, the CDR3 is TGTGCCATCTCCGACAGCAGCGGGAGGAATGAGCAGTTCTTC. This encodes CAISDSSGRNEQFF.